These T cell receptor beta chains were read from a single sample in a study of blood T cells in healthy people across ages. TCRdb re-called the 5' RACE reads with MiXCR, one entry per CDR3 protein. The repertoire holds roughly 700,000 distinct CDR3 sequences, with 45% to 50% as singletons. Material: blood. The receptors were sampled from a woman aged 55-70 years in good health. CDR3s include the opening cysteine and the closing phenylalanine or tryptophan.

J gene,CDR3 length,V gene,CDR3 protein
TRBJ1-2,13,TRBV13,CASSPYTKGGYTF
TRBJ2-7,15,TRBV5-5,CASSWAPGYPYEQYF
TRBJ1-4,15,TRBV18,CASSPPGGFNEKLFF
TRBJ2-3,14,TRBV29-1,CSVQGASGTDTQYF
TRBJ1-6,18,TRBV4-2,CASSQDPYTGGSGSPLHF
TRBJ2-7,13,TRBV20-1,CSAPQTGAYEQYF
TRBJ2-7,15,TRBV7-2,CASSLVVDRGYEQYF
TRBJ2-3,15,TRBV28,CASSFGGGPTDTQYF
TRBJ1-4,12,TRBV20-1,CSARDGREKLFF
TRBJ2-7,14,TRBV10-3,CAISEARESYEQYF
TRBJ2-1,13,TRBV29-1,CSAGGVVVNEQFF
NA,14,TRBV7-3,CASSSTGQRETQYF
TRBJ2-7,15,TRBV20-1,CSARRTSGRSYEQYF
TRBJ1-2,16,TRBV12-3/TRBV12-4,CASSLQAASRNYGYTF
TRBJ2-1,16,TRBV5-1,CASSRQSSGVYNEQFF
TRBJ2-3,14,TRBV5-1,CASTRTSLGDTQYF
TRBJ2-5,13,TRBV7-9,CASSYAGQETQYF
TRBJ2-3,15,TRBV7-2,CASSPQGGLGDTQYF
TRBJ2-3,13,TRBV15,CAASNHGTDTQYF
TRBJ1-2,16,TRBV15,CATSKVLGMEGSGYTF
TRBJ2-4,14,TRBV7-2,CASSLGYGGHIQYF
TRBJ2-7,13,TRBV20-1,CSARRGREAEQYF
TRBJ2-3,14,TRBV7-2,CASSAGSGRNTQYF
TRBJ2-7,14,TRBV7-2,CASSEDRVSYEQYF
TRBJ2-1,18,TRBV2,CASSFLSGRAGGGNEQFF
TRBJ2-5,14,TRBV18,CASSVGLEQETQYF
TRBJ2-7,13,TRBV2,CASGGQGAYEQYF
TRBJ2-1,14,TRBV7-2,CASSLAGGSNEQFF
TRBJ1-4,12,TRBV25-1,CASIDISEKLFF
TRBJ2-4,15,TRBV20-1,CSALGLNKGINIQYF
TRBJ2-7,13,TRBV10-3,CAISEWTAYEQYF
TRBJ2-1,14,TRBV7-2,CASARESSYNEQFF
TRBJ2-1,12,TRBV20-1,CSASHNGNEQFF
TRBJ1-5,14,TRBV10-3,CAISDGQGNQPQHF
TRBJ2-7,15,TRBV29-1,CSAGGREGWSYEQYF
TRBJ2-3,18,TRBV4-3,CASSQGRLGDLSTDTQYF
TRBJ1-1,14,TRBV20-1,CSAREGRANTEAFF
TRBJ1-2,13,TRBV7-3,CASSLEGANGYTF
TRBJ2-3,18,TRBV7-9,CASSLEGTPGDGTDTQYF